Listed below are T cell receptor beta chains from one sample, sequenced in a study of OX40 agonist ivuxolimab in advanced cancers. TCRdb's copy holds only in-frame clones and misses some; the assay was immunoSEQ multiplex PCR. The sample has 70,000 or so clones, around 90% seen once. Sequences were derived from CD4+ or CD8+ T cells sorted from blood, sampled in a trial of the OX40 agonist ivuxolimab. All receptors derive from an adult with an advanced solid tumor such as melanoma, head and neck, liver or kidney cancer. CDR3s include the opening cysteine and the closing phenylalanine or tryptophan. Fields, in order: J gene, V gene, D gene, clone size, CDR3 DNA, CDR3 protein. A D gene is named only where the DNA matches it firmly. Rows may omit the clone size; those that give it use once, few, many or a size class.

TRBJ1-1	TRBV9	TRBD1	.	TGTGCCAGCAGCGTAGACATAGGGACAGGGGGCACTGAAGCTTTCTTT	CASSVDIGTGGTEAFF
TRBJ2-5	TRBV7-2	.	.	TGTGCCAGCAGCCCCCAGGGGGGAGGACAAGAGACCCAGTACTTC	CASSPQGGGQETQYF
TRBJ2-1	TRBV29-1	.	.	TGCAGCGTTGACCAGGGCGTTAATGAGCAGTTCTTC	CSVDQGVNEQFF
TRBJ1-4	TRBV19	TRBD1	.	TGTGCCAGTATCAAGGGGACAGATGAAAAACTGTTTTTT	CASIKGTDEKLFF
TRBJ2-7	TRBV14	.	.	TGTGCCAGCAGCCAGAAGAGGGGGGCCGGGGAGCAGTACTTC	CASSQKRGAGEQYF
TRBJ2-7	TRBV27	.	.	TGTGCCAGCAGTTCGGGCCCCACTCCGTACGAGCAGTACTTC	CASSSGPTPYEQYF
TRBJ1-3	TRBV5-8	.	.	TGTGCCAGCAGCTTCGAGGGCCTCTCTGGAAACACCATATATTTT	CASSFEGLSGNTIYF
TRBJ2-1	TRBV2	.	once	TGTGCCAGCAGTGAGGGAGGAGGGACAGCCTTATACAATGAGCAGTTCTTC	CASSEGGGTALYNEQFF
TRBJ2-7	TRBV18	.	.	TGTGCCAGCTCACCAAGCAGGGGTGGGACTACCTACGAGCAGTACTTC	CASSPSRGGTTYEQYF
TRBJ2-2	TRBV6-9	TRBD1	.	TGTGCCAGCACCCTCCGGGACAGAGACACCGGGGAGCTGTTTTTT	CASTLRDRDTGELFF
TRBJ2-7	TRBV18	TRBD2	once	TGTGCCAGCTCATTATCAGGGACTAGCGGCTCCTACGAGCAGTACTTC	CASSLSGTSGSYEQYF
TRBJ2-1	TRBV2	.	.	TGTGCCAGCATGGAGGGCTTCTACAATGAGCAGTTCTTC	CASMEGFYNEQFF
TRBJ2-4	TRBV7-3	.	.	TGTGCCAGCAGCTTAACTTATGGGCCTCCGGCAAACATTCAGTACTTC	CASSLTYGPPANIQYF
TRBJ1-4	TRBV9	.	.	TGTGCCAGCAGCGTAGAAAGTGGTGGAAAACTGTTTTTT	CASSVESGGKLFF
TRBJ2-1	TRBV6-5	TRBD2	.	TGTGCCTCCTCGGATGATAGCGGGGGGAATGAGCAGTTCTTC	CASSDDSGGNEQFF
TRBJ2-7	TRBV15	.	once	TGTGCCACCAGCAGAGATAATCTCTACGAGCAGTACTTC	CATSRDNLYEQYF
TRBJ1-2	TRBV7-8	TRBD1	once	TGTGCCAGCAGCTCGGGACAGGGTAACTATGGCTACACCTTC	CASSSGQGNYGYTF